The rows below give T cell receptor beta chains drawn from one sample of a study of memory CD4+ T cells and cytomegalovirus serostatus. Sequenced by immunoSEQ multiplex PCR; TCRdb stores in-frame clones only, minus some. The data hold 55,000 to 75,000 clones, with 75% to 85% observed a single time. The sequenced material came from memory CD4+ T cells from blood. Receptors were obtained from an adult in good health and CMV-seronegative. Both conserved end residues are part of each CDR3. D genes are given only for firm matches. Clone size appears in some rows only: once, few, many, or a class for an expanded clone.

j_call clone_size v_call d_call cdr3_nt cdr3_aa
TRBJ2-1 NA TRBV13 NA TGTGCCAGCAGCTCCCGCCTGGGCAATGAGCAGTTCTTC CASSSRLGNEQFF
TRBJ1-3 NA TRBV9 NA TGTGCCAGCAGCGTAGGGAACTCTGGAAACACCATATATTTT CASSVGNSGNTIYF
TRBJ2-7 once TRBV13 TRBD1 TGTGCCAGCACCAAAGGGGGCAGGGATAGCTCCTACGAGCAGTACTTC CASTKGGRDSSYEQYF
TRBJ2-5 NA TRBV19 TRBD1 TGTGCCAGTAGTAGACGACAGGGGAATCAAGAGACCCAGTACTTC CASSRRQGNQETQYF
TRBJ1-2 few TRBV5-6 TRBD1 TGTGCCAGCATCGAGGACAGGGGGAATTGGGACTATGGCTACACCTTC CASIEDRGNWDYGYTF
TRBJ1-5 NA TRBV18 TRBD1 TGTGCCAGCTCACCGTTGGGACAGACCGATCAGCCCCAGCATTTT CASSPLGQTDQPQHF
TRBJ1-2 NA TRBV5-1 NA TGCGCCAGCAGTCAGGACGGGGGATATGGCTACACCTTC CASSQDGGYGYTF
TRBJ2-7 NA TRBV5-6 NA TGTGCCAGCTACTGGAAAGACAGACCCTACGAGCAGTACTTC CASYWKDRPYEQYF
TRBJ1-2 NA TRBV27 NA TGTGCCAGCAGTGCCTCTAGGGTAAGAGGCTACACCTTC CASSASRVRGYTF
TRBJ1-4 NA TRBV30 NA TGTGCCTGGAGTGAAGTCGGGATATTTGAAAAACTGTTTTTT CAWSEVGIFEKLFF
TRBJ1-5 NA TRBV6-5 NA TGTGCCAGCAGTTACTCCGCGGGGAATCAGCCCCAGCATTTT CASSYSAGNQPQHF
TRBJ1-2 NA TRBV19 TRBD1 TGTGCCAGTAGTATAGTTGGGACAGGGGTCCGTGGCTACACCTTC CASSIVGTGVRGYTF
TRBJ2-1 NA TRBV18 NA TGTGCCAGCTCACCAGAGGGCAGGGGCAATGAGCAGTTCTTC CASSPEGRGNEQFF
TRBJ1-2 NA TRBV30 NA TGTGCCTGGAGTGGTCAGGGGCACTATGGCTACACCTTC CAWSGQGHYGYTF
TRBJ2-5 NA TRBV5-1 TRBD1 TGCGCCAGCAGCTTGAAAACACAGGGGGCGTTGGGAGAGACCCAGTACTTC CASSLKTQGALGETQYF
TRBJ2-2 NA TRBV9 TRBD2 TGTGCCAGCAACCTAGCGGGGAACACCGGGGAGCTGTTTTTT CASNLAGNTGELFF
TRBJ2-5 NA TRBV18 TRBD2 TGTGCCAGCTCACCAGCAAGCGGGGGGGCGGACCAGAGTAGGAAGACCCAGTACTTC CASSPASGGADQSRKTQYF
TRBJ2-7 NA TRBV6-1 TRBD1 TGTGCCAGCAGTCCTCCGGGACAGCCCTACGAGCAGTACTTC CASSPPGQPYEQYF
TRBJ2-5 NA TRBV30 NA TGTGCCTGGAGTGGAGGGACACAGACCCAGTACTTC CAWSGGTQTQYF
TRBJ2-1 NA TRBV27 NA TGTGCCAGCAAGGGAAGGGGGGGGGATGAGCAGTTCTTC CASKGRGGDEQFF
TRBJ2-7 NA TRBV19 NA TGTGCCAGTAGTATAGGCTTGAAAGCCCTCTCCTACGAGCAGTACTTC CASSIGLKALSYEQYF
TRBJ2-1 NA TRBV6-6 TRBD2 TGTGCCAGCAGTTACCGTTCTAGCGGGGGCTACAATGAGCAGTTCTTC CASSYRSSGGYNEQFF
TRBJ2-7 once TRBV5-1 TRBD1 TGCGCCAGCAGCCGCCTGACAGGGGGCGATTACGAGCAGTACTTC CASSRLTGGDYEQYF
TRBJ1-4 NA TRBV6-1 NA TGTGCCGTGTCAGCCTCCAAGGGGCATGAAAAACTGTTTTTT CAVSASKGHEKLFF
TRBJ1-6 NA TRBV18 NA TGTGCCAGCTCACCCCCGGCAGTTAATAATTCACCCCTCCACTTT CASSPPAVNNSPLHF
TRBJ2-3 NA TRBV28 NA TGTGCCAGCAGATCAGGACCGGGTGGTAGCACAGATACGCAGTATTTT CASRSGPGGSTDTQYF
TRBJ2-2 NA TRBV7-8 TRBD2 TGTGCCAGCAGCTTAGATGGGACTAGCGGGAGAGGCACCGGGGAGCTGTTTTTT CASSLDGTSGRGTGELFF
TRBJ1-6 NA TRBV5-1 TRBD1 TGCGCCAGCAGCTTGGCAAGACAGGGGTCCTATAATTCACCCCTCCACTTT CASSLARQGSYNSPLHF
TRBJ2-2 NA TRBV30 TRBD1 TGTGCCTGGAGGAAACCGGGACAGGGTCAGGCCGGGGAGCTGTTTTTT CAWRKPGQGQAGELFF
TRBJ1-3 once TRBV11-2 TRBD1 TGTGCCAGCAGCTCCAGACAGGGAGCTGGAAACACCATATATTTT CASSSRQGAGNTIYF
TRBJ2-5 NA TRBV7-9 TRBD2 TGTGCCAGCAGCCAGGGTATGGCGGGGGGGCGACAAGAGACCCAGTACTTC CASSQGMAGGRQETQYF
TRBJ2-7 NA TRBV14 NA TGTGCCAGCAGCCAAGATCAGGACTTCTCCTACGAGCAGTACTTC CASSQDQDFSYEQYF
TRBJ1-1 few TRBV5-1 TRBD1 TGCGCCAGCAGCTCCCTACAGGGGGCGGACACTGAAGCTTTCTTT CASSSLQGADTEAFF
TRBJ2-7 NA TRBV5-1 NA TGCGCCAGCAGCTTGGGGCCAGGGAATACCTACGAGCAGTACTTC CASSLGPGNTYEQYF
TRBJ1-5 NA TRBV4-1 NA TGCGCCAGCAGCCAAGATCTGGGGGGCGGGCAGCCCCAGCATTTT CASSQDLGGGQPQHF
TRBJ2-7 once TRBV6-4 TRBD1 TGTGCCAGCAGTCCGGACAGGGGGTCCGAGCAGTACTTC CASSPDRGSEQYF
TRBJ2-7 NA TRBV2 NA TGTGCCAGCAGGCGACAGGATACTACCTACGAGCAGTACTTC CASRRQDTTYEQYF
TRBJ1-5 NA TRBV28 TRBD1 TGTGCCAGCAGCCCCCGGACAGGGCGGGGCAATCAGCCCCAGCATTTT CASSPRTGRGNQPQHF
TRBJ2-2 NA TRBV28 NA TGTGCCAGCAGCCCCCAGCGCACAGGGAACACCGGGGAGCTGTTTTTT CASSPQRTGNTGELFF
TRBJ2-7 NA TRBV9 TRBD1 TGTGCCAGCCCTCAGATTCGCTTGCCGACAGGGACCTACGAGCAGTACTTC CASPQIRLPTGTYEQYF
TRBJ1-6 NA TRBV30 NA TGTGCCTGGAGCCGTCAAGGTTCACCCCTCCACTTT CAWSRQGSPLHF